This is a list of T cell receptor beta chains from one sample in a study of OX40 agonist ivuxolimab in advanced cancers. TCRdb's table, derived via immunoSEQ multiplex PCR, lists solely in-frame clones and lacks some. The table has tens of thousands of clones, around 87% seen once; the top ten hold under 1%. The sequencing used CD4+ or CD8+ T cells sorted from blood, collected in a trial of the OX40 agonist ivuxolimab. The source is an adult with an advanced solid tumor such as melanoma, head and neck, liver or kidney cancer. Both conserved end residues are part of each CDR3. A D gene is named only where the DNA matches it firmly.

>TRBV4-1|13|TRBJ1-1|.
CASSQDKGTEAFF
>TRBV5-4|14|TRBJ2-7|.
CASSYGTFAYEQYF
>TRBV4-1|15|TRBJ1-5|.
CASSQDRLSNQPQHF
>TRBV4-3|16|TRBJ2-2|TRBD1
CASSRQTGGSAGELFF
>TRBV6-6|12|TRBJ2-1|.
CASSPGRVGQFF
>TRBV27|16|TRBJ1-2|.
CASSRVTGPYNYGYTF
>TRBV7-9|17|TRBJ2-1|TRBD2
CASSPRLAGAIMGEQFF
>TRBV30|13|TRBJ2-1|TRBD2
CAWSAGLAKEQFF
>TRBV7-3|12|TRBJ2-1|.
CASSLSDNEQFF
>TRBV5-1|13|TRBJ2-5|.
CASSFRGQETQYF
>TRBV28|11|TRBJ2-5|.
CASSLEETQYF
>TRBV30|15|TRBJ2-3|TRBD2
CAWSPLAGASDTQYF
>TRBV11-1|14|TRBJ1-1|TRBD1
CASNPRTGNTEAFF
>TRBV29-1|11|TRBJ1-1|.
CSAIRDTKAFF
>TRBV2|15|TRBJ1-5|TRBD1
CASSDVQGDNQPQHF
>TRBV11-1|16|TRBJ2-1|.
CASSLKRRTDYNEQFF
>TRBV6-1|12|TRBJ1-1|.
CASSAYGTEAFF
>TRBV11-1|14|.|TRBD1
CASTPRDRGREQYF
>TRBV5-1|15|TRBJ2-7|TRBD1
CASRDGTVNYYEQYF
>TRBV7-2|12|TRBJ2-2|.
CASSVTGGELFF
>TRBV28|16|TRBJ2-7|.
CASTREDSNLAYEQYF
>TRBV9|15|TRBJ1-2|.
CASNPGGTANYGYTF
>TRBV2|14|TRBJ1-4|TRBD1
CASSRTGSGEKLFF
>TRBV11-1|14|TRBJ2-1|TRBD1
CASSWDRGPNEQFF
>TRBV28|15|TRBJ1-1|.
CASSSRTNMNTEAFF